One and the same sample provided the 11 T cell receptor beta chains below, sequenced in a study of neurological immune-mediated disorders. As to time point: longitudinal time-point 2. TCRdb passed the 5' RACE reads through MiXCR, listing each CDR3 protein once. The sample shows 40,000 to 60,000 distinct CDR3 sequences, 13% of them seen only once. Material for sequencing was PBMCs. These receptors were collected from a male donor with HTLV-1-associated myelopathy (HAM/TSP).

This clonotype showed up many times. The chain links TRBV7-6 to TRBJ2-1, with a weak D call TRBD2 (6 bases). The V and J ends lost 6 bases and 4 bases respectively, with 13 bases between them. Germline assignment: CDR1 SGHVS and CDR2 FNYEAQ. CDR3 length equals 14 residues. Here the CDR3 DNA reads TGTGCCAGCAGTCCCGGAGGGGTTTACAATGAGCAGTTCTTC. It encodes CASSPGGVYNEQFF.

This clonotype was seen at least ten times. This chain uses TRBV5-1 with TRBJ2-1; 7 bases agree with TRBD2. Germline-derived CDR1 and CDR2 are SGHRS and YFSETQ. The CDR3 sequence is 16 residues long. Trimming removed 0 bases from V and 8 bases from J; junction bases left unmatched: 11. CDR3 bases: TGCGCCAGCAGCTTGGGTTTCTCTAGCGGTGGGGATGAGCAGTTCTTC. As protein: CASSLGFSSGGDEQFF.

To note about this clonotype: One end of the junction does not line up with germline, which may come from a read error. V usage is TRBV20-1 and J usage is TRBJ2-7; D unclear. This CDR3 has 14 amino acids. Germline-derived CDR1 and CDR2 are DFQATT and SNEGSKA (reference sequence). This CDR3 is CSDRAPGKIYEQYF. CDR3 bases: TGCAGTGATAGAGCTCCCGGCAAGATCTACGAGCAGTACTTC.

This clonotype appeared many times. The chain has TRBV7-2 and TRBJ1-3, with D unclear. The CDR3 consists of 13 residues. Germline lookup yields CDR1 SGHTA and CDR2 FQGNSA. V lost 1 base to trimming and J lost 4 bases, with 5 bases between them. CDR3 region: CASSLVLGNTIYF. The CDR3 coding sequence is TGTGCCAGCAGCTTAGTACTAGGAAACACCATATATTTT.

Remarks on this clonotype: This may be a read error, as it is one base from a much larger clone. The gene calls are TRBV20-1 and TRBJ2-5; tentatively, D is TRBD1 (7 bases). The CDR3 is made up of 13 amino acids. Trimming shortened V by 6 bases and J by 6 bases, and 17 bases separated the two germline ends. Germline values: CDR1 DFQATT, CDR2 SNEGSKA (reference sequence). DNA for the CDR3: TGCAGTGCCGCCCGCCAGGGGGGTAAGACCCAGTACTTC. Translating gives CSAARQGGKTQYF.

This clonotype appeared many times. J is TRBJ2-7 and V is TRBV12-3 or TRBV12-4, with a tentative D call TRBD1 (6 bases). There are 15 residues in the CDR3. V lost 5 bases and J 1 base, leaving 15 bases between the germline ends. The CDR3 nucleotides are TGTGCCAGCAGTCCACAGGCAGGGGCTTCCTACGAGCAGTACTTC. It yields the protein CASSPQAGASYEQYF.

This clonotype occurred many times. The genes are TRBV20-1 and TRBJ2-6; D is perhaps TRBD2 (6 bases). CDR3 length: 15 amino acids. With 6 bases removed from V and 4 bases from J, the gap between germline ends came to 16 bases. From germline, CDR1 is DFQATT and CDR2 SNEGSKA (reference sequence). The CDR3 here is CSARSEGPGANVLTF. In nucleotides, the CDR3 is TGCAGTGCCAGATCGGAGGGGCCGGGGGCCAACGTCCTGACTTTC.

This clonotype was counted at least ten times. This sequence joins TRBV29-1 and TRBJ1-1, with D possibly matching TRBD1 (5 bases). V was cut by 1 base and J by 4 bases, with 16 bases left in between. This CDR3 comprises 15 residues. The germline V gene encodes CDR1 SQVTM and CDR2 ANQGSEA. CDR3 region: CSVEAPGRGGTEAFF. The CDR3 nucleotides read TGCAGCGTTGAAGCTCCGGGCCGGGGGGGCACTGAAGCTTTCTTT.

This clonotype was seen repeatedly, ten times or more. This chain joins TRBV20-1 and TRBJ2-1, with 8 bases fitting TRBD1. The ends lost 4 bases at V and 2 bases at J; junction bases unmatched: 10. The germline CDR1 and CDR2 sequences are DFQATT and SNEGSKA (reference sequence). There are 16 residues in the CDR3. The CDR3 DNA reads TGCAGTGCTAACGACCTGCCGGGACAGGCCTACAATGAGCAGTTCTTC. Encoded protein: CSANDLPGQAYNEQFF.

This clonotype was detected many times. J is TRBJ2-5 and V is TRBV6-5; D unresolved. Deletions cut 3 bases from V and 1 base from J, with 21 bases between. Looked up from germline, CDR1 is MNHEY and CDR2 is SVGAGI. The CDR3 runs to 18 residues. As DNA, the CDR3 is TGTGCCAGCAGTTATACCCAGGACCTGTCGGGCAGCCAAGAGACCCAGTACTTC. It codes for CASSYTQDLSGSQETQYF.

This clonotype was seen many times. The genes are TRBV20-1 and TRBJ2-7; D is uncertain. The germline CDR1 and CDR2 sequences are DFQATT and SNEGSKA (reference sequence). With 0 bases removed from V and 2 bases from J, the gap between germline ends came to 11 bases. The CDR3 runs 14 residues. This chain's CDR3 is CSARDPRIPYEQYF. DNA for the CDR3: TGCAGTGCTAGAGATCCCCGAATCCCCTACGAGCAGTACTTC.